The sequence of this T cell receptor (beta chain) was determined in a study of T cells expressing NK-cell markers. The CDR3 runs 16 residues. Germline lookup yields CDR1 SGHTA and CDR2 FQGNSA. As to this clonotype: Its specificity is not known.

General study findings and limits: Four donors showed these clonotypes also leading the CD3+CD56-NKG2C+ fraction.

TCRdb reanalyzed the 5' RACE reads and collapses them to one entry per CDR3 protein, without DNA. The sample's table shows some 460,000 distinct CDR3 sequences. The sequencing sample was made of blood T cells: a sorted CD56 or NKG2C T cell subset, CD4+ or CD8+ T cells, or bulk PBMC T cells (not recorded which). The chain recombines TRBV7-2 with TRBJ1-5; there is no DNA to check the TCRdb D call of TRBD1. The TCR sequence derives from a woman between 45 and 60 years old in good health. This CDR3 is CASSLAGTGGNQPQHF.